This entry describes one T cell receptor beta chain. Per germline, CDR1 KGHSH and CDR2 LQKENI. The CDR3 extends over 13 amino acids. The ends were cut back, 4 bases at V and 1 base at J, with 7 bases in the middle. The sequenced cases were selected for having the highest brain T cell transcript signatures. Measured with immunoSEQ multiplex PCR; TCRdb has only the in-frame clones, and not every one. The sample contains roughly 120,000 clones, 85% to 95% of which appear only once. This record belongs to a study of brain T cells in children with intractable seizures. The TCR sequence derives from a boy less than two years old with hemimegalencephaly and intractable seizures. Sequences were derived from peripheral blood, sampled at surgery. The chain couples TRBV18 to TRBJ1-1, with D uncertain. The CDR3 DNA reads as TGTGCCAGCTCACGTCAGGCGAACACTGAAGCTTTCTTT. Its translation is CASSRQANTEAFF.